This paragraph reports one TCR beta chain. Its antigen is unidentified. The sample comes from a study of T cells expressing NK-cell markers. Background on the study: Seven of the eight sequenced donors were HCMV-seropositive; one was seronegative. Study results and caveats: The study found these clonotypes also leading the CD3+CD56-NKG2C+ fraction in a few donors. Whether expanded NKG2C+ T cell clones recognized HCMV stayed uncertain.

In germline, CDR1 is LGHNT, CDR2 FRNRAP. The CDR3 runs 15 residues. TCRdb re-called the 5' RACE reads, yielding one record per CDR3 amino acid sequence without DNA. The table lists about 460,000 distinct CDR3 sequences, with around 1.4% in the top ten. The clonotype comes from a woman in her forties or fifties in good health. This chain joins TRBV12-5 and TRBJ2-2; TCRdb reports TRBD1, a call that lacks DNA to check it against. The source material was blood T cells: a sorted CD56 or NKG2C T cell subset, CD4+ or CD8+ T cells, or bulk PBMC T cells (not recorded which). The CDR3: CASVPTGGSTGELFF.